This TCR beta chain was captured in a study of response to subunit inactivated influenza vaccine. Study-level results: With each seasonal influenza vaccination, the authors suggested, few new T cells are recruited.

One entry per CDR3 protein results from TCRdb running MiXCR on the RT-PCR reads. Of about 800,000 distinct CDR3 sequences in the sample, 20% to 25% were seen once. CDR1 is DFQATT and CDR2 is SNEGSKA in the germline V gene (reference sequence). Trimming pared 1 base from V and 10 bases from J, leaving 8 bases between. This CDR3 is built from 11 residues. This clonotype has just a few counts. As yet, its antigen is unknown. The receptor was derived from a man aged 45-65 years who received an inactivated influenza vaccine. Sample: PBMCs from blood, taken more than 4 days after vaccination. The chain recombines TRBV20-1 with TRBJ2-1; D is unresolved. In nucleotides, the CDR3 is TGCAGTGCTAGAGCCCTGATGGAGCAGTTCTTC. This codes for CSARALMEQFF.